This T cell receptor (beta chain) was sequenced for a study of shared clonotypes between healthy human individuals. Clones were read by immunoSEQ multiplex PCR, and TCRdb kept only the in-frame ones, dropping some. Here the sample spans around 1.4 million clones, approximately 98.5% being singletons. CDR3 size: 13 residues. V dropped 5 bases and J dropped 4 bases, with 11 bases sitting between them. The germline gives CDR1 MNHEY, CDR2 SVGAGI. The specimen sequenced was naive CD4+ T cells sorted from blood. Subset denoted: CD45RA+ positively selected. The receptor comes from a man aged 30 to 45 in good health. The chain couples TRBV6-5 to TRBJ1-2; perhaps TRBD1 as D (6 bases). CDR3 loop: CASSRTESYGYTF. CDR3 coding DNA: TGTGCCAGCAGTCGGACAGAAAGCTATGGCTACACCTTC.